One and the same sample provided the 30 T cell receptor beta chains below, sequenced in a study of CD8+CD57+ T cells in acquired aplastic anemia. TCR beta VDJ and CDR3 were profiled, and genomic DNA was the template. TCRdb processed the reads anew with MiXCR; each CDR3 protein has one entry. Altogether about 150,000 distinct CDR3 sequences are present, less than 60% being singletons, with the ten largest covering 10% to 15%. In patients chosen for sequencing, flow cytometry had shown CD8+CD57+ cell expansion. Sequences were obtained from sorted CD4+, CD8+, or CD8+CD57+ T cells (not recorded which) from PBMCs. Receptors were obtained from a human donor with aplastic anemia.

V and J are TRBV24-1 and TRBJ2-1; 7 nucleotides align to TRBD1. Trimming at V came to 5 bases and at J to 7 bases, leaving 10 bases not matched to a gene. The CDR3 covers 15 residues. The V gene's germline CDR1 is KGHDR and CDR2 SFDVKD. CDR3 sequence: CATSARYRGGNEQFF. The CDR3 coding sequence is TGTGCCACCAGTGCTAGGTACAGGGGTGGGAATGAGCAGTTCTTC.

A word on this clonotype: It is likely a read error, because the conserved phenylalanine at the end of the CDR3 is missing. The J gene is TRBJ2-5, the V gene TRBV5-4; TRBD1 matches 10 bases. Per the germline V gene, CDR1 is SGHNT and CDR2 is YYREEE (reference sequence). The CDR3 loop spans 13 amino acids. After removal of 4 bases from V and 6 bases from J, the junction contained 3 bases not matched to a gene. CDR3 residues: CASSVTGGKTQYL. The CDR3 DNA reads as TGTGCCAGCAGCGTGACAGGGGGCAAGACCCAGTACTTA.

This clonotype was detected ten times or more. This chain connects TRBV4-2 to TRBJ2-1; D not resolved. V was pared by 4 bases and J by 5 bases, with 12 bases between. From germline, CDR1 is LGHNA and CDR2 YNFKEQ. The CDR3 sequence is 14 residues long. Here the CDR3 reads CASSPGYPDNEQFF. In DNA, the CDR3 is TGTGCCAGCAGCCCCGGTTACCCCGACAATGAGCAGTTCTTC.

V gene TRBV2 combines with J gene TRBJ2-7; 9 bases match TRBD1. Germline CDR1 is SNHLY and CDR2 is FYNNEI. CDR3 length: 14 amino acids. V lost 6 bases and J lost 2; bases outside the gene matches: 5. CDR3: CASRTGQGTYEQYF. The CDR3 DNA is TGTGCCAGCAGGACCGGACAGGGGACCTACGAGCAGTACTTC.

This clonotype was recorded many times. The V call is TRBV12-3 or TRBV12-4, the J call TRBJ2-1, with TRBD2 matching over 8 bases. The CDR3 extends over 15 amino acids. V lost 6 bases and J lost 2; bases outside the gene matches: 6. CDR3 DNA sequence: TGTGCCAGCAGCCGTTTTAGCGGGGCCTACAATGAGCAGTTCTTC. Protein product: CASSRFSGAYNEQFF.

This clonotype was counted at least ten times. The V gene is TRBV5-6, the J gene TRBJ2-7; 7 bases are a match to TRBD1. The CDR3 extends over 14 amino acids. Germline CDR1 SGHDT, CDR2 YYEEEE. Losses at the gene ends were 6 bases for V and 3 bases for J; bases not matched to a gene: 9. The CDR3 sequence is CASNSGTARYEQYF. As DNA, the CDR3 is TGTGCCAGCAACTCCGGGACAGCCCGCTACGAGCAGTACTTC.

DNA of the CDR3: TGTGCCACCAGAACCTCGGGGTACTTC. Its translation: CATRTSGYF. This sequence joins TRBV24-1 and TRBJ2-7, with D unclear. CDR1 and CDR2 (germline): KGHDR, SFDVKD. V shed 7 bases and J shed 12 bases, with 9 bases lying between them. The CDR3 covers 9 residues.

This clonotype was found many times. J is TRBJ1-2 and V is TRBV6-2 or TRBV6-3; D is unresolved. The germline V gene encodes CDR1 MNHEY and CDR2 SVGEGT. V lost 6 bases, J lost 8 bases, and 25 bases lay in between. CDR3 length equals 16 residues. CDR3 in amino acids: CASSPDVEARLLGYTF. Here the CDR3 DNA reads TGTGCCAGCAGCCCCGACGTTGAGGCGCGATTATTAGGCTACACCTTC.

This clonotype was counted ten times or more. V is TRBV7-3 and J is TRBJ2-1; 8 nucleotides line up with TRBD2. The junction had 7 bases not matched to a gene; V was cut back by 3 bases and J by 3 bases. Germline values: CDR1 SGHTA, CDR2 FQGTGA. This CDR3 has 16 residues. CDR3 amino acids: CASSFLGGASYNEQFF. DNA of the CDR3: TGTGCCAGCAGCTTTCTCGGGGGGGCTAGCTACAATGAGCAGTTCTTC.

The chain combines TRBV3-1 with TRBJ2-3; D remains unclear. The CDR3 is 13 amino acids. Germline CDR1 and CDR2: LGHDT and YNNKEL (reference sequence). Trimming cost V 7 bases and J 5 bases, with 13 bases left between them. CDR3 coding DNA: TGTGCCAGCACCTCTCCCGGCGGAGATACGCAGTATTTT. Amino acids: CASTSPGGDTQYF.

The table lists this clonotype with many counts. The chain combines TRBV4-2 with TRBJ1-1; no reliable D call. V was pared by 1 base and J by 0 bases, with 6 bases between. Germline CDR1 and CDR2: LGHNA and YNFKEQ. The CDR3 is 14 amino acids. The CDR3 loop reads CASSQVVLNTEAFF. The CDR3 DNA follows: TGTGCCAGCAGCCAAGTGGTTCTGAACACTGAAGCTTTCTTT.

There are many counts of this clonotype. The CDR3 DNA follows: TGCGCCAGCACCTCTACGCCGGGACAGTTAGGAGCTAACTATGGCTACACCTTC. This gives the protein CASTSTPGQLGANYGYTF. The chain employs TRBV10-2 and TRBJ1-2; TRBD1 matches 7 bases. The V gene's germline CDR1 is WSHSY and CDR2 SAAADI. This CDR3 is built from 18 residues. With 7 bases clipped from V and 0 bases from J, the junction kept 17 bases outside the gene matches.

V gene TRBV5-5 combines with J gene TRBJ2-1; no clear D. Germline V gene data show CDR1 as SGHKS and CDR2 as YYEKEE (reference sequence). There are 14 residues in the CDR3. V shed 0 bases and J shed 8 bases, with 12 bases lying between them. The CDR3 DNA reads as TGTGCCAGCAGCTTGGCACCCCAAGTCGATGAGCAGTTCTTC. Amino acids: CASSLAPQVDEQFF.

As for this clonotype: This could be a read error, since a much larger clone is one nucleotide away. V and J are TRBV4-1 and TRBJ2-7; D ambiguous. The CDR3 is 18 residues long. Germline CDR1 is MGHRA and CDR2 is YSYEKL. Trimming took off 0 bases at V and 3 bases at J, with 21 bases between the two ends. The CDR3 reads CASSQDASAAEKFYEQYF. The DNA for the CDR3 is TGCGCCAGCAGCCAAGACGCCTCCGCGGCGGAGAAATTCTACGAGCAGTACTTC.

This rearrangement joins TRBV5-1 to TRBJ2-2; 7 positions match TRBD1. Germline V gene data show CDR1 as SGHRS and CDR2 as YFSETQ. The V gene end was trimmed by 4 bases and the J gene end by 4 bases; junction bases not matched to a gene: 10. The CDR3 covers 16 residues. The CDR3 region has the DNA TGCGCCAGCAGCCCGCGCCCGACAGGGTCCACCGGGGAGCTGTTTTTT. Translation: CASSPRPTGSTGELFF.

For this clonotype: The junction differs from germline at one of its ends, possibly a read error. The chain links TRBV7-9 to TRBJ2-5, with D tentatively TRBD1 (5 bases). The CDR3 has 14 residues. The germline V gene encodes CDR1 SEHNR and CDR2 FQNEAQ (reference sequence). As DNA, the CDR3 is TGTGCCAGCAGCCCCCGGACAAACCAAGAGTCCCAGTACTTT. Its protein product is CASSPRTNQESQYF.

There are a few counts of this clonotype. The chain links TRBV12-3 or TRBV12-4 to TRBJ2-7; D not certain. The V end lost 1 base, the J end lost 3 bases, and 10 bases lay between the germline ends. This CDR3 is 14 amino acids long. The CDR3 region is CASSLGDTDYEQYF. CDR3 nucleotides: TGTGCCAGCAGTTTAGGTGACACCGACTACGAGCAGTACTTC.

The gene calls are TRBV7-2 and TRBJ1-5; D is possibly TRBD1 (5 bases). Trimming took 5 bases from V and 3 from J, leaving 14 bases between them. The CDR3 is 15 residues long. The germline V gene encodes CDR1 SGHTA and CDR2 FQGNSA. CDR3 coding DNA: TGTGCCAGCAGCCTGGGGGAGATTACCAATCAGCCCCAGCATTTT. This translates into CASSLGEITNQPQHF.

This clonotype occurred many times. The genes are TRBV7-6 and TRBJ2-5; 15 bases are a match to TRBD2. The V and J ends lost 5 bases and 2 bases, in that order; junction bases with no gene match: 9. Germline assignment: CDR1 SGHVS and CDR2 FNYEAQ. The CDR3 loop spans 18 amino acids. The CDR3: CASSHTGTSGGPQETQYF. As DNA, the CDR3 is TGTGCCAGCAGCCACACCGGGACTAGCGGGGGGCCTCAAGAGACCCAGTACTTC. The entire variable domain, with the rest obtained from reference TRBV7-6 and TRBJ2-5, is as follows: GAGVSQSPRYKVTKRGQDVALRCDPISGHVSLYWYRQALGQGPEFLTYFNYEAQQDKSGLPNDRFSAERPEGSISTLTIQRTEQRDSAMYRCASSHTGTSGGPQETQYFGPGTRLLVL.

The chain joins TRBV6-4 to TRBJ1-2; no definite D call. The V and J ends lost 0 bases and 8 bases respectively, with 10 bases between them. This CDR3 is 13 amino acids long. Per germline, CDR1 MRHNA and CDR2 SNTAGT. This CDR3 reads CASSDSERGGYTF. As DNA, the CDR3 is TGTGCCAGCAGTGACTCTGAAAGAGGAGGCTACACCTTC.

This chain connects TRBV20-1 to TRBJ2-7, with TRBD2 as a possible D gene (5 bases). The germline V gene has CDR1 DFQATT and CDR2 SNEGSKA (reference sequence). The CDR3 runs 14 residues. V was pared by 1 base and J by 1 base, with 11 bases between. The CDR3 sequence: CSARVGSASYEQYV. CDR3 in DNA: TGCAGTGCTAGAGTGGGTAGCGCGTCCTACGAGCAGTACGTC.

To note about this clonotype: A read error is possible here, since a much larger clone lies one base away. This chain connects TRBV4-2 to TRBJ2-1; 7 bases line up with TRBD2. Germline V CDR1 and CDR2: LGHNA, YNFKEQ. The CDR3 is 17 residues long. This CDR3 reads CASSPSSGRASYNEQSF. For the CDR3, the DNA is TGTGCCAGCAGTCCGTCTAGCGGCCGTGCCTCCTACAATGAGCAGTCCTTC.

The chain combines TRBV10-3 with TRBJ2-3, with TRBD1 matching over 8 bases. The CDR3 sequence is 14 residues long. V trimming: 9 bases; J trimming: 0 bases; junction bases outside the gene matches: 5. CDR1 and CDR2 (germline): ENHRY, SYGVKD. The CDR3 loop reads CAIQGAFSTDTQYF. CDR3 nucleotide sequence: TGTGCCATTCAGGGGGCATTTAGCACAGATACGCAGTATTTT.

The chain uses TRBV28 and TRBJ2-3; TRBD2 aligns across 10 bases. CDR1 and CDR2 from the germline V gene are MDHEN and SYDVKM. This CDR3 spans 15 amino acids. V shed 6 bases, J shed 4 bases, and the junction held 7 bases outside the gene matches. The DNA of the CDR3 is TGTGCCAGCAGCCGAGCGGGAGGGGTTTCAGATACGCAGTATTTT. Protein sequence: CASSRAGGVSDTQYF.

V and J are TRBV20-1 and TRBJ2-7; the D is unclear. The CDR3 covers 12 residues. V was shortened by 3 bases and J by 2 bases, with 8 bases between the two germline ends. Germline CDR1 reads DFQATT; CDR2 reads SNEGSKA (reference sequence). Written as DNA, the CDR3 is TGCAGTGCTAGCGGCACCCCCTACGAGCAGTACTTC. Translation gives CSASGTPYEQYF.

To note about this clonotype: This could be a read error, since a much larger clone is one nucleotide away. A read error is likely, as this CDR3 ends without the conserved phenylalanine or tryptophan. This chain uses TRBV12-3 or TRBV12-4 with TRBJ2-7, with 10 bases matching TRBD1. V was clipped by 5 bases and J by 4 bases; unmatched bases: 8. The CDR3 is made up of 15 amino acids. CDR3 nucleotides: TGTGCCAGCAGTGAAGACAGGGGGCAAATGTACGAGCAGTACTAC. Its protein product is CASSEDRGQMYEQYY.

The chain combines TRBV5-1 with TRBJ1-4; tentative D call: TRBD1 (6 bases). The CDR3 spans 14 residues. Germline V gene sequence: CDR1 SGHRS, CDR2 YFSETQ. Trimming shortened V by 4 bases and J by 8 bases, and 15 bases separated the two germline ends. This chain's CDR3 is CASSPGGEGEKLFF. In nucleotides, the CDR3 is TGCGCCAGCAGCCCCGGGGGCGAGGGAGAAAAACTGTTTTTT.

V gene TRBV7-9 combines with J gene TRBJ1-1; no firm D call. Per the germline V gene, CDR1 is SEHNR and CDR2 is FQNEAQ (reference sequence). The ends were cut back, 2 bases at V and 3 bases at J, with 4 bases in the middle. This CDR3 has 12 residues. CDR3 sequence (DNA): TGTGCCAGCAGCTTATACGACACTGAAGCTTTCTTT. Translating it yields CASSLYDTEAFF.

The chain uses TRBV15 and TRBJ1-2; 8 nucleotides match TRBD1. CDR3 length: 17 residues. The germline CDR1 and CDR2 sequences are LNHNV and YYDKDF (reference sequence). The junction had 11 bases not matched to a gene; V was cut back by 0 bases and J by 5 bases. The CDR3: CATSRDRDRPRGYGYTF. The CDR3 DNA reads TGTGCCACCAGCAGAGATCGGGACAGGCCCAGAGGGTATGGCTACACCTTC.

This clonotype was seen repeatedly, ten times or more. The chain is built from TRBV12-3 or TRBV12-4 and TRBJ2-7; D may be TRBD1 (6 bases). The CDR3 runs to 16 residues. Deletions cut 6 bases from V and 5 bases from J, with 23 bases between. CDR3 DNA sequence: TGTGCCAGCAGGGCCGAGGGGGTGTATGGTCGTAACGAGCAGTACTTC. Amino acids: CASRAEGVYGRNEQYF.